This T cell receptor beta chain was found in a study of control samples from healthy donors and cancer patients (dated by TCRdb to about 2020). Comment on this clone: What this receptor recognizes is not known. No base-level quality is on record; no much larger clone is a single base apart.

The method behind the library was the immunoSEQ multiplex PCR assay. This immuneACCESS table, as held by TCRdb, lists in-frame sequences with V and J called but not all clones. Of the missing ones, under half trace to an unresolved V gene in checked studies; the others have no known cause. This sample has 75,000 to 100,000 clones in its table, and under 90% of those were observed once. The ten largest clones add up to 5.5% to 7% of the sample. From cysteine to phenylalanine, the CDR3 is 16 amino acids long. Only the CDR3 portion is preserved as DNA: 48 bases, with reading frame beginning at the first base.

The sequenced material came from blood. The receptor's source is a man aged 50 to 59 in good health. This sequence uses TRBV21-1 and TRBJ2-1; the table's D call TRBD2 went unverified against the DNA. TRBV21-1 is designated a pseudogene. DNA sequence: TGTGCCAGCAGCAAAGCGCGGGGATACCGCTACAATGAGCAGTTCTTC. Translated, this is CASSKARGYRYNEQFF.